The T cell receptor (beta chain) under discussion was sequenced for a study of T cells after yellow fever vaccination (dated by TCRdb to between 2018 and 2020). General notes on the study: The SMART-Seq v4 Ultra Low Input RNA kit was used to prepare libraries from fractions with low cell numbers. Two healthy male donors, one aged 18 to 30 and one aged 30 to 40 years, made up the cohort. To follow T-cell clones before and after both primary and booster YFV17D yellow fever vaccination, bulk TCR alpha and beta repertoires underwent longitudinal sequencing. Blood samples were taken at several timepoints before and after primary and secondary immunization, and bulk PBMC replicates and cell subsets were isolated. General study outcomes and caveats: The secondary T-cell response was weaker than the primary response but faster, peaking on day 5 instead of day 15. A small fraction of clonotypes showed up in both the CD4 and CD8 compartments, probably as a result of convergent recombination. Most clones expanded after primary vaccination were re-detected after the booster (almost 98% of CD4 and 88% of CD8), suggesting broad memory maintenance. Computational filtering was required because FACS-sorted repertoires could contain abundant contaminating clonotypes from the bulk population. Because only two donors were included in the study, the extent to which the findings can be generalized is limited.

Per the germline V gene, SGDLS is the CDR1 and YYNGEE is the CDR2. The CDR3 goes from the cysteine to the phenylalanine over 20 residues. Only the CDR3 region is kept as DNA, spanning 60 bases read in frame from base 1. Germline trimming amounts to 4 bases on V and 0 bases on J, with 12 as the count of junction bases outside the gene matches. These reads were obtained on an Illumina NovaSeq 6000. TCR cDNA was made using 5'RACE template switching, a step that added a universal primer site and unique molecular identifiers. Priming of cDNA synthesis was performed from both the TCR alpha and TCR beta constant segments. Library amplification involved two PCR steps, and the second step added sample barcodes and sequencing adapters. Libraries were sequenced on Illumina HiSeq 2500 (2x100 bp) or NovaSeq (2x150 bp). The original pipeline was this. MIGEC was used to demultiplex reads and collapse the reads into UMI consensus sequences, and MiXCR was used for V(D)J alignment. Vaccine-responding clonotypes were identified with edgeR using replicate PBMC samples, with FDR below 0.01 and a log2 fold change above 5 up to day 15 being required. Bulk clonotypes were assigned CD4 or CD8 identity according to which sequenced CD4 or CD8 repertoire held them at higher abundance. TCRdb ran its own pipeline on the public reads, namely fastp trimming at Q25 and MiXCR clone calling, and kept in-frame beta chains. Each entry is one CDR3 protein sequence, shown with its most common DNA and genes. The V and J calls and clone size are TCRdb's, not the authors'. Counted in this sample were 300,000 to 400,000 distinct CDR3 sequences; 3.5% to 4.5% of them appeared once. 20% to 25% of the sample belongs to the ten largest clones.

This clonotype was detected ten times or more. It lacks a known antigen. Base qualities were left out, and no much larger clone turns up one base away. The meaning of the sample's treatment or condition label: live attenuated yellow fever vaccine strain. At every blood-draw timepoint, two biological replicates of bulk PBMCs were collected. A standard Ficoll-Paque protocol was used to isolate PBMCs from peripheral blood. TriZol was used to extract RNA from bulk PBMCs, CD4 and CD8 fractions, and dextramer-positive and dextramer-negative fractions. The chain links TRBV9 with TRBJ2-1; 14 central nucleotides agree with TRBD2. This receptor was identified in a man aged 18 to 35 who received the YFV17D yellow fever vaccine. Material: PBMCs, obtained 5 days after the yellow fever booster vaccination. The DNA sequence is given as TGTGCCAGCAGCTCCGCCGATGGGACTAGCGGGAGTCGCTCCTACAATGAGCAGTTCTTC. Its protein is CASSSADGTSGSRSYNEQFF.